The clone carrying this T cell receptor beta chain has at least ten counts. The V and J ends lost 5 bases and 2 bases respectively, with 17 bases between them. Germline V lookup: CDR1 SGHNT, CDR2 YENEEA. The CDR3 is 16 amino acids. This entry comes from a study of CD8 T cells in ankylosing spondylitis. TCRdb processed the 5' RACE reads anew with MiXCR; each CDR3 protein has one entry. The sample lists approximately 220,000 distinct CDR3 sequences, about a quarter occurring once. The source is a male donor with ankylosing spondylitis or in good health (not recorded which). The chain is built from TRBV11-3 and TRBJ2-3; a possible D gene is TRBD2 (7 bases). The sample consisted of blood, either unsorted or a sorted T cell fraction (not recorded which). CDR3 DNA: TGTGCCAGCAGCAAAGGGGGGGAACCGTACACAGATACGCAGTATTTT. This translates into CASSKGGEPYTDTQYF.